This T cell receptor (beta chain) is from a study of blood T cell repertoires in COVID-19. About the research overall: Acute-phase and convalescent COVID-19 samples originated in the United States, Italy and Spain.

In the study's own analysis: Researchers report that nucleated cell counts were estimated from reference gene primer amplification. Assay used: immunoSEQ multiplex PCR; TCRdb lists only in-frame clones, some missing. D and trimming were read from the DNA, whereas the V and J calls and clone size are those reported in that table. There are 400,000 to 550,000 clones in the sample; approximately 90% occur only once, and 4% to 5.5% lies in the top ten. This receptor was identified in a woman aged 30 to 39 with acute or convalescent COVID-19. What was sequenced was peripheral blood.

DNA for the CDR3: TGTGCCTGGAGTCCGGGACAGGGGCATCAGCCCCAGCATTTT. Translating gives CAWSPGQGHQPQHF. The chain is built from TRBV30 and TRBJ1-5; TRBD1 agrees at 10 bases. Germline V lookup: CDR1 GTSNPN, CDR2 SVGIG (reference sequence). This CDR3 is built from 14 residues. Losses at the gene ends were 2 bases for V and 5 bases for J; bases not matched to a gene: 3.